The clone carrying this TCR beta chain was picked up a small number of times. Its antigen is unknown. UMIs were added to TCR cDNA along with a universal primer site when it was made by 5'RACE template switching. TCRdb independently ran MiXCR on the 5' RACE reads; one entry per CDR3 protein. This sample has 450,000 to 650,000 distinct CDR3 sequences, with 20% to 25% found just once. These data originate in a study of T cells after yellow fever vaccination. Study results and caveats: Clones that expanded after primary vaccination mostly reappeared after the booster (approximately 96% CD4, 75% to 90% CD8). Across the CD4 and CD8 compartments, a small share of clonotypes was present in both. Repertoires sorted by FACS could include abundant clonotypes that are contaminants from the bulk population.

CDR3 length: 15 amino acids. Looked up from germline, CDR1 is SGHRS and CDR2 is YFSETQ. V shed 4 bases and J 3 bases; nucleotides not matched to a gene: 8. The chain has TRBV5-1 and TRBJ1-2, with 8 bases fitting TRBD1. Specimen: PBMCs, collected 20 to 25 days after the first yellow fever vaccination. This clonotype was obtained from a young man who received the YFV17D yellow fever vaccine. In DNA, the CDR3 is TGCGCCAGCAGCCTGACGACAGGGGATGACTATGGCTACACCTTC. It specifies CASSLTTGDDYGYTF.